This is a list of T cell receptor beta chains from one sample in a study of cytomegalovirus exposure and HLA in healthy donors. Method: immunoSEQ multiplex PCR; TCRdb's copy keeps in-frame clones and lacks some. Of some 150,000 clones listed, 68% are singletons. Sequenced material: PBMCs. These receptors came from a man aged 55 to 69 in good health and CMV-seronegative. Both conserved end residues are trimmed from each CDR3. A D gene is named only where the DNA matches it firmly. Clone size is not always given. Where it is, it says once, few, many or a class for expanded clones.

v_call,clone_size,d_call,cdr3_aa
TRBV7-9,NA,TRBD2,ASSIEAGGSYEQY
TRBV28,NA,NA,ASSPYSVNYGYT
TRBV27,NA,NA,ASSFSPYEKLF
TRBV11-3,once,NA,ASSFGGLAGPSTDTQY
TRBV30,NA,NA,AWSPGGMEAF
TRBV5-4,NA,NA,ASSTDSRGDTEAF
TRBV5-1,NA,NA,ASSLENSLGNEKLF
TRBV11-3,NA,TRBD1,ASSLGTDRGGEKLF
TRBV15,NA,TRBD2,ATSLEGGTSPYEQY
TRBV29-1,NA,TRBD2,SVHEATPGLYTDTQY
TRBV6-1,NA,TRBD2,ASSGLAGVNEQF
TRBV27,NA,NA,ASSLMRNTEAF
TRBV7-9,NA,TRBD2,ASSLGTSGVPY
TRBV2,NA,TRBD2,ASTSGRVYEQY
TRBV7-2,NA,NA,ASSHRAGDQPQH
TRBV6-6,NA,NA,ASSLEAPDTQY
TRBV19,few,NA,ASSPTRKPLNTEAF
TRBV25-1,NA,NA,ASSQTPGSDEKLF
TRBV4-1,NA,NA,ASSQVFSGDNSPLH
TRBV30,NA,TRBD1,AWYQTGNSYNEQF
TRBV27,NA,NA,ASSLEGFQPQH
TRBV7-8,NA,TRBD2,ASSRTSGGNYEQY
TRBV6-1,few,TRBD1,ANRDRGLANTEAF
TRBV29-1,few,TRBD1,SVRTGGSST
TRBV25-1,NA,NA,ASSDPGPGGYGYT
TRBV6-1,NA,NA,ASTVQDIQY
TRBV5-1,NA,NA,ASSPITGFEQY